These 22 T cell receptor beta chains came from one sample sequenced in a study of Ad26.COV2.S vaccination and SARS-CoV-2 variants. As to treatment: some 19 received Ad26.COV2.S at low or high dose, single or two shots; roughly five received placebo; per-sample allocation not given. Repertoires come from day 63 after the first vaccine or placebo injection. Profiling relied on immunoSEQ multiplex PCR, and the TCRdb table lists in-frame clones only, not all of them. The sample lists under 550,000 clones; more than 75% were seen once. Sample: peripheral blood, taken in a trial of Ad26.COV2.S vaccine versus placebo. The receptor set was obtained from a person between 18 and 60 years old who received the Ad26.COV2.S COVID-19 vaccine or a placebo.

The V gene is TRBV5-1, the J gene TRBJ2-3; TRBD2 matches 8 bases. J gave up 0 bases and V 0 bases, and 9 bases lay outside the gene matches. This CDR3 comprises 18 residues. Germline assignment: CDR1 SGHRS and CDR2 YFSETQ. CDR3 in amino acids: CASSLGSGGHGSTDTQYF. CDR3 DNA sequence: TGCGCCAGCAGCTTGGGAAGCGGGGGCCACGGGAGCACAGATACGCAGTATTTT.

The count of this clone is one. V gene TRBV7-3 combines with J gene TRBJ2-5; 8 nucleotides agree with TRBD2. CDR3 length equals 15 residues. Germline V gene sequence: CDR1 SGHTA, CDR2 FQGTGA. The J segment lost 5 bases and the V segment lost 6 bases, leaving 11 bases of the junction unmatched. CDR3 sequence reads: CASSSNSGGPETQYF. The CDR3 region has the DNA TGTGCCAGCAGTTCGAACTCGGGGGGGCCGGAGACCCAGTACTTC.

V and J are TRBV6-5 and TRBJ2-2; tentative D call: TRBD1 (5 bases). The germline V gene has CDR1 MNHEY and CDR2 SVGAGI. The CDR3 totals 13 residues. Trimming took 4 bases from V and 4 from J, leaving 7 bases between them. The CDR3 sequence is CASSSRVTGELFF. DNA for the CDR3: TGTGCCAGCAGTTCCAGGGTCACCGGGGAGCTGTTTTTT.

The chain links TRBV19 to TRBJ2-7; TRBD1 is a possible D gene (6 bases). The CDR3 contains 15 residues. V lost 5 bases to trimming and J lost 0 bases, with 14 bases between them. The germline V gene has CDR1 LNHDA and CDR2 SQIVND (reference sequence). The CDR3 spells CASSFAQGFSYEQYF. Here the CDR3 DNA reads TGTGCCAGTAGTTTCGCACAGGGCTTCTCCTACGAGCAGTACTTC. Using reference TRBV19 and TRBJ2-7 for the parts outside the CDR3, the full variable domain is DGGITQSPKYLFRKEGQNVTLSCEQNLNHDAMYWYRQDPGQGLRLIYYSQIVNDFQKGDIAEGYSVSREKKESFPLTVTSAQKNPTAFYLCASSFAQGFSYEQYFGPGTRLTVT.

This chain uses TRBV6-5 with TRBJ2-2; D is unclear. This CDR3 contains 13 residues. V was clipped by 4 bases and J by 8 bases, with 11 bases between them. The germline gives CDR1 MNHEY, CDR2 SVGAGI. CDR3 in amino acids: CASSSLGPGELFF. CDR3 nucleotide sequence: TGTGCCAGCAGTTCCCTAGGACCTGGGGAGCTGTTTTTT.

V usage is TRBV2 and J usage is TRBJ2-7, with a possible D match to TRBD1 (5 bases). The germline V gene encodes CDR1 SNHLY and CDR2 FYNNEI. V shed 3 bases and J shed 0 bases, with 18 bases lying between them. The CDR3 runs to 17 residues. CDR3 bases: TGTGCCAGCAGTGAGAGCCCGGCAGGGTTTTACTCCTACGAGCAGTACTTC. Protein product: CASSESPAGFYSYEQYF.

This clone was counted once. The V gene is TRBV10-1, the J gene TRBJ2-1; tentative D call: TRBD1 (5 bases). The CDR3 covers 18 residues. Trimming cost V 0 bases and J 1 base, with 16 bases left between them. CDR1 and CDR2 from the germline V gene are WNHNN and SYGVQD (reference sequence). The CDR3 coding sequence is TGCGCCAGCAGTGAGTCTCGGGCAGGGCTAACATCCTACAATGAGCAGTTCTTC. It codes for CASSESRAGLTSYNEQFF.

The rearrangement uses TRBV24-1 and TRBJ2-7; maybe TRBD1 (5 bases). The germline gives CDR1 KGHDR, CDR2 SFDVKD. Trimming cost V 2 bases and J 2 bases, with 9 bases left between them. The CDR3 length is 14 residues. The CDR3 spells CATSDSDRAYEQYF. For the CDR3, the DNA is TGTGCCACCAGTGATTCCGACAGAGCCTACGAGCAGTACTTC.

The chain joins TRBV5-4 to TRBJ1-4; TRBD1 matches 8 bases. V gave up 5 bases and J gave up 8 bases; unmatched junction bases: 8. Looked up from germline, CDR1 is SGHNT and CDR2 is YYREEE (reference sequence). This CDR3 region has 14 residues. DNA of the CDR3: TGTGCCAGCAGTCGCGACAGGGGTCACGAAAAACTGTTTTTT. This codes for CASSRDRGHEKLFF.

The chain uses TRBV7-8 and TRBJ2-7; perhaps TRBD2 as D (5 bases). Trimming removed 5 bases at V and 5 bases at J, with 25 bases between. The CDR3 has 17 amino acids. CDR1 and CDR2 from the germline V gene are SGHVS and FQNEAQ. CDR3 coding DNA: TGTGCCAGCAGCCACCTGAGAGGACTTTCAGGCCCGGACGAGCAGTACTTC. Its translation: CASSHLRGLSGPDEQYF.

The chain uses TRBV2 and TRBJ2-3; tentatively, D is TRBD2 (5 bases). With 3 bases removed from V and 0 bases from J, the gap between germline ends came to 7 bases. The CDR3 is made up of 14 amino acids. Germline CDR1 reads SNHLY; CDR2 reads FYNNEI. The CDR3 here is CASSDGDSTDTQYF. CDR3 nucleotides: TGTGCCAGCAGTGACGGGGATAGCACAGATACGCAGTATTTT.

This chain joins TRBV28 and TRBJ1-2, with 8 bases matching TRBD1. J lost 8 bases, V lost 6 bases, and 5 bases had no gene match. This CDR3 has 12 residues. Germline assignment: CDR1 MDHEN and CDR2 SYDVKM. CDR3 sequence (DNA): TGTGCCAGCAGGCGACAGGGGCACGGCTACACCTTC. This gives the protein CASRRQGHGYTF.

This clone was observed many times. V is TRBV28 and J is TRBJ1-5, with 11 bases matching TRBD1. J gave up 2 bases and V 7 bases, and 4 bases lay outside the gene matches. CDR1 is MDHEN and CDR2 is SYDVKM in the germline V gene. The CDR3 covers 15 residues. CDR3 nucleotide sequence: TGTGCCAGCACCTGGACAGGGGGCGGCAATCAGCCCCAGCATTTT. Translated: CASTWTGGGNQPQHF.

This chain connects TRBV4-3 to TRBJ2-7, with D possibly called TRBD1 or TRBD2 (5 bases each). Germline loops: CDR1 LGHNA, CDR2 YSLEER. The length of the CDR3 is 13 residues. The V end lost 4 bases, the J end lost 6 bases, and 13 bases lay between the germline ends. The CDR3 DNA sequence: TGCGCCAGCAGCCTGCAGGGTGGGGGCGAGCAGTACTTC. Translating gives CASSLQGGGEQYF.

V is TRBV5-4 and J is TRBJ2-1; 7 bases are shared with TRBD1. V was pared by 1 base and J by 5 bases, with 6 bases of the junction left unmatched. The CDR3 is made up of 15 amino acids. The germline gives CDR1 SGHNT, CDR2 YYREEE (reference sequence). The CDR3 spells CASSLRQGIDNEQFF. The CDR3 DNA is TGTGCCAGCAGCTTGAGACAGGGTATCGACAATGAGCAGTTCTTC.

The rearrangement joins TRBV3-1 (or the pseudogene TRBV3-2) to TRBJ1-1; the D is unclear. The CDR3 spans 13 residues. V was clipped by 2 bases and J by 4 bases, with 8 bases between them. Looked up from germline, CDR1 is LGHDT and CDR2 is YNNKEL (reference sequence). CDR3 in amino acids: CASSQPGVTEAFF. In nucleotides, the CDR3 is TGTGCCAGCAGCCAACCGGGCGTCACTGAAGCTTTCTTT.

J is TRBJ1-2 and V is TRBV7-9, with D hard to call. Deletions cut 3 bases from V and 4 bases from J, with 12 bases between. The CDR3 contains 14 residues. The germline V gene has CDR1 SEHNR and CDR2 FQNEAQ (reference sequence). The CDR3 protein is CASSFSSQFYGYTF. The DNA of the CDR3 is TGTGCCAGCAGCTTTTCGTCCCAATTCTATGGCTACACCTTC. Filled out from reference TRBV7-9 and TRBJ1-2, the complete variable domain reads DTGVSQNPRHKITKRGQNVTFRCDPISEHNRLYWYRQTLGQGPEFLTYFQNEAQLEKSRLLSDRFSAERPKGSFSTLEIQRTEQGDSAMYLCASSFSSQFYGYTFGSGTRLTVV.

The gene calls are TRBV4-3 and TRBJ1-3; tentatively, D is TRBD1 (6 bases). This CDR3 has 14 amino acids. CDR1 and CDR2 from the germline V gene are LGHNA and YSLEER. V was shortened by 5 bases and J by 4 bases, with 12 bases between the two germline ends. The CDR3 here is CASSDRQVGNTIYF. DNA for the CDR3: TGCGCCAGCAGCGACAGACAGGTCGGAAACACCATATATTTT.

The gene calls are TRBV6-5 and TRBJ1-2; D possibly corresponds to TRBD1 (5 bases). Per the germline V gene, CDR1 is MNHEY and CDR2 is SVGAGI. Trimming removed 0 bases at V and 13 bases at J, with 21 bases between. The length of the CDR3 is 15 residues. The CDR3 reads CASSYSRSGGFLFTF. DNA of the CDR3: TGTGCCAGCAGTTACTCTCGGAGCGGGGGGTTTCTGTTCACCTTC.

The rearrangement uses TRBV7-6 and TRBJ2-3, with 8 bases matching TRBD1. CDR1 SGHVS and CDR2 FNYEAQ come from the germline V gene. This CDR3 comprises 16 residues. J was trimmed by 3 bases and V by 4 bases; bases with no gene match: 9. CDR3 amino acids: CASSYTGGRGTDTQYF. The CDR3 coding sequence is TGTGCCAGCAGCTACACAGGGGGTCGGGGGACAGATACGCAGTATTTT.

CDR3 sequence reads: CASSNTGTSGSETQYF. The CDR3 DNA follows: TGTGCCAGTAGTAATACCGGGACTAGCGGTTCAGAGACCCAGTACTTC. The rearrangement uses TRBV19 and TRBJ2-5; TRBD2 matches at 11 bases. This CDR3 region has 16 residues. V gave up 4 bases and J gave up 4 bases; unmatched junction bases: 8. Germline loops: CDR1 LNHDA, CDR2 SQIVND (reference sequence).

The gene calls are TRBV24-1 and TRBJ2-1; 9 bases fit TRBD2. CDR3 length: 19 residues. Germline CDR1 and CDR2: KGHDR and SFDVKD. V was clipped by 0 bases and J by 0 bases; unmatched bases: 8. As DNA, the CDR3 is TGTGCCACCAGTGATTTGGGCCTAGCGGGGATTCCCTCCTACAATGAGCAGTTCTTC. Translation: CATSDLGLAGIPSYNEQFF.